This T cell receptor (beta chain) was captured by sequencing in a study of shared clonotypes between healthy human individuals. Regarding this clone: Antigen unknown.

CD45RO-negative cells were positively selected for CCR7, leaving out terminally differentiated effector memory CD45RA+ cells. Original analysis: Junction-only immunoSEQ data arrived without quality scores, meaning filtering differed. Clones were read by immunoSEQ multiplex PCR, and TCRdb kept only the in-frame ones, dropping some. That table is the source of V, J and clone size, and D and trimming were worked out from the DNA. Here the sample spans about 2 million clones, just under 95% being singletons. Trimming cost V 6 bases and J 2 bases, with 26 bases left between them. CDR3 length: 18 amino acids. CDR1 is WNHNN and CDR2 is SYGVQD in the germline V gene (reference sequence). The study, taken as a whole, reports: Represented genetic and exposure-history diversity was restricted by having few donors.

V gene TRBV10-1 combines with J gene TRBJ2-7; perhaps TRBD2 as D (6 bases). Sequenced sample: naive CD8+ T cells sorted from blood. The sequence was collected from a man between 18 and 29 years old in good health. CDR3 sequence (DNA): TGCGCCAGCAGCCTCGAAACCGCATTACGGAGGGGTACCTACGAGCAGTACTTC. This codes for CASSLETALRRGTYEQYF.